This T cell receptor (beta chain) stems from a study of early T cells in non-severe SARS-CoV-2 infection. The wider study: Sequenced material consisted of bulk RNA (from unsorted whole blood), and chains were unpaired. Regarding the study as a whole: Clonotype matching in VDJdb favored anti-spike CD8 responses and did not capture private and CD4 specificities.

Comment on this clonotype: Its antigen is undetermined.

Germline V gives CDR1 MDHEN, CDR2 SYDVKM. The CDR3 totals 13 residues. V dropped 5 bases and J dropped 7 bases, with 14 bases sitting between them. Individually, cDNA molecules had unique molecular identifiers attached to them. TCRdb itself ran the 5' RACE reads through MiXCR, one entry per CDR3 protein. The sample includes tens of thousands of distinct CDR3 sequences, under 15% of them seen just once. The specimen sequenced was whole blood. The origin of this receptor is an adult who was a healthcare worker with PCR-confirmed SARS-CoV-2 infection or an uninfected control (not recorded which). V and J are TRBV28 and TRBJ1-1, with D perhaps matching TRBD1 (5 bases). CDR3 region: CASSLGGGIEAFF. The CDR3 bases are TGTGCCAGCAGTCTTGGTGGGGGAATTGAAGCTTTCTTT.